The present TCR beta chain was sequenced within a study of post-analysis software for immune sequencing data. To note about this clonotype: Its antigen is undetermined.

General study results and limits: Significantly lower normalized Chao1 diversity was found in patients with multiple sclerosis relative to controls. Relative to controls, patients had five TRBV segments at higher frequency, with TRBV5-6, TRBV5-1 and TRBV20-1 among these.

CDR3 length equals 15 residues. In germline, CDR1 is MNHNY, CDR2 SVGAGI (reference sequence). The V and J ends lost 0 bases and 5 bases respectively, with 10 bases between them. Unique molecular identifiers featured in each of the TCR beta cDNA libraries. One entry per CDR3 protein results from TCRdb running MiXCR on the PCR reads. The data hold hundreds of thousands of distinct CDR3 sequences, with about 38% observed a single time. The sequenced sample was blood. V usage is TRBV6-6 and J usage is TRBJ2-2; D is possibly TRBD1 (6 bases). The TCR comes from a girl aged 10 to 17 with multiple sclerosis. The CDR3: CASSYSGRGTGELFF. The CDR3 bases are TGTGCCAGCAGTTACTCGGGCAGGGGAACCGGGGAGCTGTTTTTT.